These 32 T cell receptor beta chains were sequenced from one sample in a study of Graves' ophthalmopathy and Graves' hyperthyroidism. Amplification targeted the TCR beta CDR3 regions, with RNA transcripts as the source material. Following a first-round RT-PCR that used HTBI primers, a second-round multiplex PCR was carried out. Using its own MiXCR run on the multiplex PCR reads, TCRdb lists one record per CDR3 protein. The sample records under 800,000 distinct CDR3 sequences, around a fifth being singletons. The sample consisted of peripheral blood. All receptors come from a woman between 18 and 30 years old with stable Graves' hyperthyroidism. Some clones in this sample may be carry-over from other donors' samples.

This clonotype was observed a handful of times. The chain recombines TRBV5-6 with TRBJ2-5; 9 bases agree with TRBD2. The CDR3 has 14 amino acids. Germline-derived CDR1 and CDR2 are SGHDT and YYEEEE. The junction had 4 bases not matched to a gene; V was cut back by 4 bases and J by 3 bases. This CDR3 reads CASSPAGGEETQYF. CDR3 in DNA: TGTGCCAGCAGCCCAGCGGGAGGAGAAGAGACCCAGTACTTC. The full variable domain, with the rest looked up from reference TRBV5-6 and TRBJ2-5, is DAGVTQSPTHLIKTRGQQVTLRCSPKSGHDTVSWYQQALGQGPQFIFQYYEEEERQRGNFPDRFSGHQFPNYSSELNVNALLLGDSALYLCASSPAGGEETQYFGPGTRLLVL.

The CDR3 nucleotides read TGTGCCAGCAGTTTGGGTCGACGTACCTACGAGCAGTACTTC. It is translated as CASSLGRRTYEQYF. This rearrangement joins TRBV28 to TRBJ2-7, with D uncertain. Trimming took 3 bases from V and 2 from J, leaving 11 bases between them. CDR1 and CDR2 (germline): MDHEN, SYDVKM. This CDR3 has 14 residues. The whole variable domain, remainder taken from reference TRBV28 and TRBJ2-7, is DVKVTQSSRYLVKRTGEKVFLECVQDMDHENMFWYRQDPGLGLRLIYFSYDVKMKEKGDIPEGYSVSREKKERFSLILESASTNQTSMYLCASSLGRRTYEQYFGPGTRLTVT.

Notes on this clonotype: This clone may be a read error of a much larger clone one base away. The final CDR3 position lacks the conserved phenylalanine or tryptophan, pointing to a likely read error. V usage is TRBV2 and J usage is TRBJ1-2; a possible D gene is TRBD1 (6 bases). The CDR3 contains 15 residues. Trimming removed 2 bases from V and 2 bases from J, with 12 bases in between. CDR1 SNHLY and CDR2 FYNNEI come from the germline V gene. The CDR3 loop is CASSESGGVNYGYTY. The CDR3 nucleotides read TGTGCCAGCAGTGAATCCGGGGGCGTAAACTATGGCTACACCTAC.

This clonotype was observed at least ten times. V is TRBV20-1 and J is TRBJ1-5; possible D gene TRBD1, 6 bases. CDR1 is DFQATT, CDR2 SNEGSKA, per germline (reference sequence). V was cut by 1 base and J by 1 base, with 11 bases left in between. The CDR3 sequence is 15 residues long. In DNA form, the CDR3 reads TGCAGTGCTAGAGCGGGGGGGCAGAGCAATCAGCCCCAGCATTTT. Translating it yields CSARAGGQSNQPQHF.

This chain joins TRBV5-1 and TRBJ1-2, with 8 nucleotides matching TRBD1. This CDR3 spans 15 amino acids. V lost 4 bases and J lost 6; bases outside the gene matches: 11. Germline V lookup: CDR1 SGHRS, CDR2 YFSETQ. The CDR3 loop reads CASSPSAGGSDGYTF. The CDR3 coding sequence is TGCGCCAGCAGCCCCTCGGCAGGGGGCAGTGATGGCTACACCTTC.

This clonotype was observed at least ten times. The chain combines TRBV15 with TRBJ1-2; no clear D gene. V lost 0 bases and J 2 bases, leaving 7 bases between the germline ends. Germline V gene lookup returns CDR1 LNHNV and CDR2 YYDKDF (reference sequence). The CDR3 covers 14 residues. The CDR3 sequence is CATSRDEENYGYTF. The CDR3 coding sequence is TGTGCCACCAGCAGAGATGAGGAAAACTATGGCTACACCTTC.

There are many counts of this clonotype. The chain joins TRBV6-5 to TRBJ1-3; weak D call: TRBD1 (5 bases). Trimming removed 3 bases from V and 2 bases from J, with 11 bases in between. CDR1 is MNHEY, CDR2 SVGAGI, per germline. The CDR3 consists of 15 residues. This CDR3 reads CASSYEGTAGNTIYF. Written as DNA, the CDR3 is TGTGCCAGCAGTTATGAGGGGACGGCTGGAAACACCATATATTTT.

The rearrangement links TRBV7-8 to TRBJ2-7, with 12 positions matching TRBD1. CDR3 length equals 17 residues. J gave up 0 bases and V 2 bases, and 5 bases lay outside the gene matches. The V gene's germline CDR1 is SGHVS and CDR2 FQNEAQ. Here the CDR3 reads CASSLLGTGGHSYEQYF. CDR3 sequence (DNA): TGTGCCAGCAGCTTACTAGGGACAGGGGGCCACTCCTACGAGCAGTACTTC.

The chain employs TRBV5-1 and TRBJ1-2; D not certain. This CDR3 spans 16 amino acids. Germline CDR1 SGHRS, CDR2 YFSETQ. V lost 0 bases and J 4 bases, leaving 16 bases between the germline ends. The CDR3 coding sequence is TGCGCCAGCAGCTTGGCGGGCAGCCCGGTACCCTATGGCTACACCTTC. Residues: CASSLAGSPVPYGYTF.

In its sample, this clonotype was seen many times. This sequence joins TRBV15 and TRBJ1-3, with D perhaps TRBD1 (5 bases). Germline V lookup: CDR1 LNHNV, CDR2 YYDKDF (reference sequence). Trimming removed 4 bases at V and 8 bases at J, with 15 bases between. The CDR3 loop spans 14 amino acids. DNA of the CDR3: TGTGCCACCAGCATGGAGAAGGGGAGATACACCATATATTTT. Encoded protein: CATSMEKGRYTIYF. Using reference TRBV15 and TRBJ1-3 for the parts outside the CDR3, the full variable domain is DAMVIQNPRYQVTQFGKPVTLSCSQTLNHNVMYWYQQKSSQAPKLLFHYYDKDFNNEADTPDNFQSRRPNTSFCFLDIRSPGLGDTAMYLCATSMEKGRYTIYFGEGSWLTVV.

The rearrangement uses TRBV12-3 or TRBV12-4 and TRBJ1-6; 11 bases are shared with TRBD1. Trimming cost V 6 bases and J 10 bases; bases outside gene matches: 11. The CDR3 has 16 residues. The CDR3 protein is CASSPNSGTGGSPLHF. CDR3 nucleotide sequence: TGTGCCAGCAGCCCTAATTCCGGGACAGGGGGATCACCCCTCCACTTT.

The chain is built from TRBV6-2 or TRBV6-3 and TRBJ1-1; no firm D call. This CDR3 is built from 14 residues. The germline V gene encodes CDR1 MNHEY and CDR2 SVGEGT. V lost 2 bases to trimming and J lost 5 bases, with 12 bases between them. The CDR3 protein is CASSYLRWETEAFF. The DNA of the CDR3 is TGTGCCAGCAGTTACCTAAGGTGGGAGACTGAAGCTTTCTTT.

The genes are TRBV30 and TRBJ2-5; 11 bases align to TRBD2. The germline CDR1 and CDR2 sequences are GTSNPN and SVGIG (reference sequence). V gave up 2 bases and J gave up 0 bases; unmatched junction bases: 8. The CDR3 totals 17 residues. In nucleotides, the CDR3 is TGTGCCTGGAGTAGGAGCCTAGCGGGGGGCTACCAAGAGACCCAGTACTTC. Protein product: CAWSRSLAGGYQETQYF.

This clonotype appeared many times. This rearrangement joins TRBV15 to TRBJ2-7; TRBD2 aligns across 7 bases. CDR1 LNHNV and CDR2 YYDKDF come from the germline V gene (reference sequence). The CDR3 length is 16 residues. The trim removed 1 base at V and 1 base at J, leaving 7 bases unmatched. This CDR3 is CATSRGTSGTSYEQYF. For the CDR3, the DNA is TGTGCCACCAGCAGAGGAACGAGCGGGACGTCCTACGAGCAGTACTTC.

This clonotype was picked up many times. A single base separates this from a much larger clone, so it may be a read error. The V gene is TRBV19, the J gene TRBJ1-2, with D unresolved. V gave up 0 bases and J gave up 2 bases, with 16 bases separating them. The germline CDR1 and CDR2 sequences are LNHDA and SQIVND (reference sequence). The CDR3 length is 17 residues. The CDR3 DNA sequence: TGTGCCAGTAGTATAGACCATCGGAGAGGGTTCAACTATGGCTACACCTTC. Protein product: CASSIDHRRGFNYGYTF.

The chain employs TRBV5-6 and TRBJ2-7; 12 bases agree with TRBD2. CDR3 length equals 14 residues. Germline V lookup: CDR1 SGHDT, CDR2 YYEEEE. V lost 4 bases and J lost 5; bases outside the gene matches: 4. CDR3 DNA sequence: TGTGCCAGCAGCCGGACTAGCGGGATCCACGAGCAGTACTTC. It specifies CASSRTSGIHEQYF.

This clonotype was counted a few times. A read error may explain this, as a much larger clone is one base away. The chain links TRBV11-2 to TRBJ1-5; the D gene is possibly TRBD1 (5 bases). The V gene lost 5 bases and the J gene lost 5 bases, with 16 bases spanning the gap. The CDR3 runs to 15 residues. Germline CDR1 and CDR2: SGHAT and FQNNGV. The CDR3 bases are TGTGCCAGCAGCCTAGGCCAGGGCAACTATCAGCCCCAGCATTTT. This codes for CASSLGQGNYQPQHF.

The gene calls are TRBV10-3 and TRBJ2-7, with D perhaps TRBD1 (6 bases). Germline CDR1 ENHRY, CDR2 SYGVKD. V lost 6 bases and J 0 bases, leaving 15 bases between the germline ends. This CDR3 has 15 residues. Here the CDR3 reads CAIRRIRDNSYEQYF. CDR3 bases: TGTGCCATCAGGAGAATCCGGGACAACTCCTACGAGCAGTACTTC.

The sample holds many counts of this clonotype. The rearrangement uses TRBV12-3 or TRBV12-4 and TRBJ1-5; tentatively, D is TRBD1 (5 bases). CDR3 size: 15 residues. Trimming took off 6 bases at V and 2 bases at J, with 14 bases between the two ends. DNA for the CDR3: TGTGCCAGCAGGGCCGGGGGTCTGGGCAATCAGCCCCAGCATTTT. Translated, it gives CASRAGGLGNQPQHF.

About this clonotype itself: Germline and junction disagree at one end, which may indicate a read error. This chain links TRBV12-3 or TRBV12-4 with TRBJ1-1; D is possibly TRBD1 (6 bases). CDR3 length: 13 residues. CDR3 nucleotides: TGTGCCAGCAGAGGGATAGGGGGGACTGACGCTTTCTTT. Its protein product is CASRGIGGTDAFF.

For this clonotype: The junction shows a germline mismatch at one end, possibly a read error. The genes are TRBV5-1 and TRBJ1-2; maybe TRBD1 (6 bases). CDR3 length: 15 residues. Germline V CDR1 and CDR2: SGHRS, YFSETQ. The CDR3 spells CASSLVGAENYGFTF. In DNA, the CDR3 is TGCGCCAGCAGCCTGGTGGGGGCGGAGAACTATGGCTTCACCTTC.

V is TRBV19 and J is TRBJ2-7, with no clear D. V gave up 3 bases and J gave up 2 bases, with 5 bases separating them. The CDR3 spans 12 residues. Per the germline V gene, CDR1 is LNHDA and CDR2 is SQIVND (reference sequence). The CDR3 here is CASSIRPYEQYF. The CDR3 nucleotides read TGTGCCAGTAGTATTAGGCCCTACGAGCAGTACTTC.

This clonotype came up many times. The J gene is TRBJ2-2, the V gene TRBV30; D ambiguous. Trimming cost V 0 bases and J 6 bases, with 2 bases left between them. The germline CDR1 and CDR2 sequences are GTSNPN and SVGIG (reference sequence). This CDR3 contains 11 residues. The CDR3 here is CAWSVSGELFF. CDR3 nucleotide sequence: TGTGCCTGGAGTGTATCCGGGGAGCTGTTTTTT.

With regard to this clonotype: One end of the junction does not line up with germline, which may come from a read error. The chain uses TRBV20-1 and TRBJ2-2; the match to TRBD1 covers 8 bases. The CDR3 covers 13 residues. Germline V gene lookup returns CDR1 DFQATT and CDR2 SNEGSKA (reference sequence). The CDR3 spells CSASGQGMGEPFF. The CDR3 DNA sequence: TGCAGTGCTAGCGGACAGGGTATGGGGGAGCCGTTTTTT.

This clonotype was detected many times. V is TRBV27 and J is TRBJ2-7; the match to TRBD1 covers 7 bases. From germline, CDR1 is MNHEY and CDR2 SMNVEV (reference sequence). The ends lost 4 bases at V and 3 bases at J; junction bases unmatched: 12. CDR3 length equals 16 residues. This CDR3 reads CASSSPHRQGNYEQYF. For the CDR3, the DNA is TGTGCCAGCAGTTCCCCCCACCGACAGGGTAACTACGAGCAGTACTTC.

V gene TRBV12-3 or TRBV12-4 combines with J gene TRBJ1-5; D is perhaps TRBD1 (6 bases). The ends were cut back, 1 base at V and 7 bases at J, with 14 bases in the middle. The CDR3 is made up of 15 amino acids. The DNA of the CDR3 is TGTGCCAGCAGTTTAGGGGGGGGCTTTCGGCAGCCCCAGCATTTT. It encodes CASSLGGGFRQPQHF.

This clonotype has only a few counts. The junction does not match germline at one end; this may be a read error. The CDR3: CASSLSSVAKNIKYF. CDR3 in DNA: TGCGCCAGCAGCTTGTCATCGGTAGCCAAAAACATTAAGTACTTC. The V call is TRBV5-1, the J call TRBJ2-4; D is uncertain. The CDR3 extends over 15 amino acids. From germline, CDR1 is SGHRS and CDR2 YFSETQ.

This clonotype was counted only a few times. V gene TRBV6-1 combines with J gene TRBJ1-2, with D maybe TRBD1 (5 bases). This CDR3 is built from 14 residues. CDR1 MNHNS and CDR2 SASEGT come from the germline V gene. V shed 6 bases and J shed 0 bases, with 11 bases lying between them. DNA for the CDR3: TGTGCCAGCAGACGGACACTTGCTAACTATGGCTACACCTTC. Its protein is CASRRTLANYGYTF.

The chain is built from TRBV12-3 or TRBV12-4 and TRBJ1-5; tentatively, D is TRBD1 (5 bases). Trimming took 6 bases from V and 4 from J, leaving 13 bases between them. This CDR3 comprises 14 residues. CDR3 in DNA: TGTGCCAGCAGCGACAGCTTATCGAATCAGCCCCAGCATTTT. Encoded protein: CASSDSLSNQPQHF.

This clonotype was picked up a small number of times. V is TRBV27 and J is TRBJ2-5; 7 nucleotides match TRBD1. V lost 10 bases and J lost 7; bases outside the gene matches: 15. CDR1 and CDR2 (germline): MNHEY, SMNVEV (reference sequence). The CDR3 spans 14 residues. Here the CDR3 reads CATWERGRGGTQYF. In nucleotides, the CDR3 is TGTGCCACCTGGGAAAGGGGGCGAGGCGGGACCCAGTACTTC.

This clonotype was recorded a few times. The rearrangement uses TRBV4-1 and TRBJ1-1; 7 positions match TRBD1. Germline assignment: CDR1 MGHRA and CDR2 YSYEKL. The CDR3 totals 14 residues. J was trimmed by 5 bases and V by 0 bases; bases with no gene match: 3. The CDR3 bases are TGCGCCAGCAGCCAAGACAGGGGGGAGACTGAAGCTTTCTTT. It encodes CASSQDRGETEAFF.

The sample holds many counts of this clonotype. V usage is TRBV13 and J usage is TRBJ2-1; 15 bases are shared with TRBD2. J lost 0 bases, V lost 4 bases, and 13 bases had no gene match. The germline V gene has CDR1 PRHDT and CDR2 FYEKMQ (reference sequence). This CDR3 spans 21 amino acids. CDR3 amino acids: CASSSTPWTSGRAGSYNEQFF. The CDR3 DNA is TGTGCCAGCAGCTCGACCCCCTGGACTAGCGGGAGGGCCGGCTCCTACAATGAGCAGTTCTTC.